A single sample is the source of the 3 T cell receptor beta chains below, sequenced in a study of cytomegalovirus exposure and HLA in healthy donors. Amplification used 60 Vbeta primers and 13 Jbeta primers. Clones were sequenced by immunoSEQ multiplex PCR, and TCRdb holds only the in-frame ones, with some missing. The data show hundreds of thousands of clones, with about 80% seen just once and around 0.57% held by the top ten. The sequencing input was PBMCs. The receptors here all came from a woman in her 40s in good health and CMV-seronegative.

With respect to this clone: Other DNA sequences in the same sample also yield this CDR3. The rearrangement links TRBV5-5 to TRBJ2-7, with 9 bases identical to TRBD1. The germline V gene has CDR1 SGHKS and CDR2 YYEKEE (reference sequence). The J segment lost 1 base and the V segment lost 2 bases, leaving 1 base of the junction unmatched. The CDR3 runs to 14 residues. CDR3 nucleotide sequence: TGTGCCAGCAGCTTCGGGACAGGGTCCTACGAGCAGTACTTC. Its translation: CASSFGTGSYEQYF.

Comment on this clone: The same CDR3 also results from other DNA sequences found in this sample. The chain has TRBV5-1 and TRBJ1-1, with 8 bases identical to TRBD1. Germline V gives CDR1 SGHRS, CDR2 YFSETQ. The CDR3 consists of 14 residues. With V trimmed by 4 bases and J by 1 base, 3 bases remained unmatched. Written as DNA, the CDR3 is TGCGCCAGCAGCCTCCAGGGGGCGAACACTGAAGCTTTCTTT. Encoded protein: CASSLQGANTEAFF.

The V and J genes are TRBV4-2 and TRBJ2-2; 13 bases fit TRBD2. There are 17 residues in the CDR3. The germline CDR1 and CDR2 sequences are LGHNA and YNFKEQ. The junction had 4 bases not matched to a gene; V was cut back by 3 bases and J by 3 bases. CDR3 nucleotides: TGTGCCAGCAGCCAGGAACTAGCGGGGGGGTACACCGGGGAGCTGTTTTTT. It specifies CASSQELAGGYTGELFF.